These 31 T cell receptor beta chains originate from one sample sequenced in a study of molecular identifiers for immune sequencing clone quantification. TCRdb itself ran the PCR reads through MiXCR, one entry per CDR3 protein. This table holds nearly 55,000 distinct CDR3 sequences, about a third found once. Sequencing used naive CD8+ T cells from blood, with Jurkat cell RNA spiked in. Subset of the sample: FACS-sorted CD8+CD4-CCR7+CD45RA+ naive T cells. The receptors were sampled from a human donor in good health. Some libraries in this study had Jurkat cell RNA spiked in.

In its sample, this clonotype was seen a few times. The V call is TRBV7-9, the J call TRBJ2-7; the D is unclear. Trimming removed 1 base at V and 5 bases at J, with 12 bases between. The CDR3 consists of 14 residues. The germline CDR1 and CDR2 sequences are SEHNR and FQNEAQ (reference sequence). The CDR3 DNA is TGTGCCAGCAGCTTAGGTCGACCCGCCCACGAGCAGTACTTC. This translates into CASSLGRPAHEQYF.

The table lists this clonotype with a few counts. The V call is TRBV6-6, the J call TRBJ2-2; 13 bases fit TRBD2. V shed 5 bases and J 2 bases; nucleotides not matched to a gene: 14. CDR3 size: 20 residues. CDR1 is MNHNY, CDR2 SVGAGI, per germline (reference sequence). The CDR3 region is CASSTPGRTSGRYNTGELFF. The CDR3 DNA reads TGTGCCAGCAGTACCCCGGGACGGACTAGCGGGAGATACAACACCGGGGAGCTGTTTTTT.

In its sample, this clonotype was seen many times. The gene calls are TRBV7-2 and TRBJ1-5, with D hard to call. Trimming removed 4 bases from V and 0 bases from J, with 10 bases in between. Germline V lookup: CDR1 SGHTA, CDR2 FQGNSA. This CDR3 region has 15 residues. The CDR3 here is CASSSDGYSNQPQHF. The DNA for the CDR3 is TGTGCCAGCAGCTCCGACGGTTATAGCAATCAGCCCCAGCATTTT.

This clonotype turned up a few times. The chain has TRBV7-9 and TRBJ2-2, with 9 positions matching TRBD2. Trimming at V came to 4 bases and at J to 8 bases, leaving 5 bases not matched to a gene. In germline, CDR1 is SEHNR, CDR2 FQNEAQ (reference sequence). CDR3 size: 14 residues. CDR3: CASSYPLAGGELFF. CDR3 in DNA: TGTGCCAGCAGCTACCCCCTAGCGGGAGGGGAGCTGTTTTTT.

Comment on this clonotype: One end of the junction fails to match germline, which may point to a read error. The CDR3: CASSLNGPSTDTQCF. CDR3 DNA: TGTGCCAGCAGCTTAAACGGGCCTAGCACAGATACGCAGTGTTTT. The chain uses TRBV14 and TRBJ2-3, with a weak D call TRBD2 (5 bases). CDR1 is SGHDN, CDR2 FVKESK, per germline. The length of the CDR3 is 15 residues.

This clonotype was picked up many times. The V and J genes are TRBV7-2 and TRBJ2-5; 8 bases agree with TRBD1. J was trimmed by 5 bases and V by 3 bases; bases with no gene match: 11. The CDR3 sequence is 16 residues long. The germline CDR1 and CDR2 sequences are SGHTA and FQGNSA. CDR3 DNA sequence: TGTGCCAGCAGCTTTGCCGGGACAGGCCCCAGGGAGACCCAGTACTTC. It is translated as CASSFAGTGPRETQYF.

This clonotype was detected ten times or more. The V and J genes are TRBV20-1 and TRBJ2-5, with D tentatively TRBD1 (7 bases). CDR3 size: 15 residues. Germline V CDR1 and CDR2: DFQATT, SNEGSKA (reference sequence). V was shortened by 6 bases and J by 1 base, with 18 bases between the two germline ends. The CDR3 sequence: CSARNTGEVQETQYF. The CDR3 DNA sequence: TGCAGTGCCCGTAATACAGGGGAGGTCCAAGAGACCCAGTACTTC.

This clonotype turned up a few times. V usage is TRBV4-1 and J usage is TRBJ1-5, with D hard to call. The germline CDR1 and CDR2 sequences are MGHRA and YSYEKL. This CDR3 spans 18 amino acids. Trimming took 3 bases from V and 1 from J, leaving 19 bases between them. CDR3 protein: CASSQTPPGWVSNQPQHF. CDR3 nucleotide sequence: TGCGCCAGCAGCCAGACCCCGCCAGGCTGGGTGAGCAATCAGCCCCAGCATTTT.

The chain joins TRBV28 to TRBJ2-3; 10 nucleotides agree with TRBD1. The J segment lost 4 bases and the V segment lost 6 bases, leaving 10 bases of the junction unmatched. The germline gives CDR1 MDHEN, CDR2 SYDVKM. The length of the CDR3 is 16 residues. The CDR3 nucleotides are TGTGCCAGCAGCTACCTCGCCGGGACAGGGGCAGATACGCAGTATTTT. This sequence encodes CASSYLAGTGADTQYF.

The chain has TRBV28 and TRBJ1-1; a possible D gene is TRBD1 (6 bases). CDR1 is MDHEN, CDR2 SYDVKM, per germline. V was pared by 6 bases and J by 5 bases, with 16 bases between. The CDR3 has 14 residues. This CDR3 is CASSLIRGRTEAFF. The CDR3 DNA follows: TGTGCCAGCAGCCTAATCAGGGGAAGGACTGAAGCTTTCTTT. Filled out from reference TRBV28 and TRBJ1-1, the complete variable domain reads DVKVTQSSRYLVKRTGEKVFLECVQDMDHENMFWYRQDPGLGLRLIYFSYDVKMKEKGDIPEGYSVSREKKERFSLILESASTNQTSMYLCASSLIRGRTEAFFGQGTRLTVV.

A remark on this clonotype: This sequence may be a read error, since a much larger clone differs from it by one base. This sequence joins TRBV5-1 and TRBJ2-7; maybe TRBD1 (5 bases). This CDR3 is 14 amino acids long. CDR1 SGHRS and CDR2 YFSETQ come from the germline V gene. CDR3 in DNA: TGCGCCAGCAGCACGGACACGTACTCCTACGTGCAGTACTTC. Residues: CASSTDTYSYVQYF.

About this clonotype itself: Since the CDR3 does not end with the conserved phenylalanine or tryptophan, this likely comes from a read error. CDR3 amino acids: CASSPEAFL. CDR3 coding DNA: TGTGCCAGCAGCCCAGAAGCTTTCTTA. The rearrangement links TRBV7-7 to TRBJ1-1; D ambiguous. The CDR3 length is 9 residues. Germline V CDR1 and CDR2: SSHAT, FNYEAQ (reference sequence). With 5 bases removed from V and 8 bases from J, the gap between germline ends came to 3 bases.

This clonotype was observed many times. J is TRBJ1-1 and V is TRBV28; unclear D gene. Trimming pared 6 bases from V and 1 base from J, leaving 3 bases between. Germline V gives CDR1 MDHEN, CDR2 SYDVKM. The CDR3 is 11 amino acids. The CDR3 protein is CASRWNTEAFF. The DNA for the CDR3 is TGTGCCAGCAGGTGGAACACTGAAGCTTTCTTT.

Remarks on this clonotype: An end of the junction does not agree with germline; a read error may underlie this. This chain links TRBV6-5 with TRBJ1-5; D possibly corresponds to TRBD1 (5 bases). Germline loops: CDR1 MNHEY, CDR2 SVGAGI. The CDR3 is made up of 15 amino acids. The DNA of the CDR3 is TGTGCCAGCAGGAAAAACAGGTCTACGAATCATCCCCAGCATTTT. This gives the protein CASRKNRSTNHPQHF.

This clonotype was observed many times. The chain employs TRBV5-4 and TRBJ2-6; D gene unclear. Trimming shortened V by 4 bases and J by 4 bases, and 12 bases separated the two germline ends. CDR3 length: 15 amino acids. Germline V gene data show CDR1 as SGHNT and CDR2 as YYREEE (reference sequence). The CDR3 DNA reads as TGTGCCAGCAGCCCTGGGTTATCCGGGGCCAACGTCCTGACTTTC. Its protein is CASSPGLSGANVLTF.

This sequence joins TRBV4-3 and TRBJ1-1; D remains ambiguous. Germline CDR1 is LGHNA and CDR2 is YSLEER. This CDR3 comprises 13 residues. Trimming took off 1 base at V and 11 bases at J, with 14 bases between the two ends. CDR3 nucleotide sequence: TGCGCCAGCAGCCAAGCCCGAGAGGGAGGTGCTTTCTTT. Translation gives CASSQAREGGAFF.

This clonotype has just a few counts. This sequence joins TRBV9 and TRBJ1-2; a possible D gene is TRBD1 (6 bases). The V end was cut by 4 bases, the J end by 5 bases, with 12 bases between. The CDR3 consists of 13 residues. Per the germline V gene, CDR1 is SGDLS and CDR2 is YYNGEE. Here the CDR3 reads CASSPGEGYGYTF. As DNA, the CDR3 is TGTGCCAGCAGCCCAGGGGAAGGTTATGGCTACACCTTC.

This clonotype was seen only a few times. CDR3 amino acids: CASSVGQGRETQYF. The CDR3 DNA reads as TGTGCCAGCAGCGTGGGGCAGGGCCGAGAGACCCAGTACTTC. The chain employs TRBV9 and TRBJ2-5; D is perhaps TRBD1 (5 bases). Trimming shortened V by 2 bases and J by 4 bases, and 12 bases separated the two germline ends. The CDR3 runs to 14 residues. CDR1 SGDLS and CDR2 YYNGEE come from the germline V gene.

This clonotype was observed at least ten times. V gene TRBV7-2 combines with J gene TRBJ2-3; 8 nucleotides align to TRBD2. The CDR3 consists of 17 residues. CDR1 SGHTA and CDR2 FQGNSA come from the germline V gene. V trimming: 1 base; J trimming: 0 bases; junction bases outside the gene matches: 6. CDR3 loop: CASSLETGRGSTDTQYF. CDR3 bases: TGTGCCAGCAGCTTAGAGACCGGGAGGGGCAGCACAGATACGCAGTATTTT.

The table lists this clonotype with many counts. The chain links TRBV12-3 or TRBV12-4 to TRBJ2-2; 8 positions agree with TRBD1. J was trimmed by 5 bases and V by 8 bases; bases with no gene match: 7. The CDR3 is 14 amino acids. This CDR3 is CASARTGSTGELFF. CDR3 sequence (DNA): TGTGCCAGCGCGAGGACAGGGTCTACCGGGGAGCTGTTTTTT.

Comment on this clonotype: The junction departs from the called germline gene at one end, perhaps through a read error. CDR3 coding DNA: TGTGCCAGCAGTTTGGGGTATCCCGGTCCGGAGACTGCAGCTTTCTTT. Translation: CASSLGYPGPETAAFF. V gene TRBV27 combines with J gene TRBJ1-1; D gene uncertain. CDR3 size: 16 residues. CDR1 MNHEY and CDR2 SMNVEV come from the germline V gene (reference sequence).

This clonotype was observed once. A read error may explain this, as a much larger clone is one base away. The chain links TRBV24-1 to TRBJ2-2; 9 nucleotides align to TRBD1. The CDR3 loop spans 14 amino acids. The germline V gene has CDR1 KGHDR and CDR2 SFDVKD. The DNA for the CDR3 is TGTGCCACCAGTGGGACAGGGGAGACCGGGGAGCTGATTTTT. The encoded protein is CATSGTGETGELIF.

This clonotype was observed a few times. CDR3 residues: CASSAGPYSNQPQHF. Here the CDR3 DNA reads TGTGCCAGCAGTGCCGGACCGTATAGCAATCAGCCCCAGCATTTT. The chain has TRBV6-5 and TRBJ1-5; D not certain. This CDR3 spans 15 amino acids. Germline V gene data show CDR1 as MNHEY and CDR2 as SVGAGI. The V end lost 5 bases, the J end lost 0 bases, and 11 bases lay between the germline ends.

This clonotype was seen many times. V is TRBV7-8 and J is TRBJ2-3, with a tentative D call TRBD2 (5 bases). Germline V gene sequence: CDR1 SGHVS, CDR2 FQNEAQ. The V and J ends lost 8 bases and 1 base respectively, with 13 bases between them. The CDR3 spans 14 residues. CDR3 DNA sequence: TGTGCCAGCGGGCTGGGTAGCGGCACAGATACGCAGTATTTT. This gives the protein CASGLGSGTDTQYF.

The V and J genes are TRBV13 and TRBJ2-7, with TRBD1 as a possible D gene (6 bases). The CDR3 totals 14 residues. V lost 5 bases and J lost 4, with 15 bases in between. Germline V lookup: CDR1 PRHDT, CDR2 FYEKMQ (reference sequence). DNA of the CDR3: TGTGCCAGCAGCCCGGGACATGGAACTTACGAGCAGTACTTC. It is translated as CASSPGHGTYEQYF.

Comments on this clonotype: No conserved phenylalanine or tryptophan is present at the end of the CDR3, so a read error is the likely explanation. The chain recombines TRBV19 with TRBJ2-7, with TRBD1 matching over 7 bases. The CDR3 length is 15 residues. Germline V CDR1 and CDR2: LNHDA, SQIVND (reference sequence). V lost 3 bases to trimming and J lost 0 bases; unmatched junction nucleotides: 5. The CDR3 DNA is TGTGCCAGTAGTATTGTGACAGGGAGCTCCTACGAGCAGTACCTC. Protein: CASSIVTGSSYEQYL.

As regards this clonotype: The junction does not match germline at one end; this may be a read error. The chain is built from TRBV5-4 and TRBJ2-7; D is possibly TRBD2 (6 bases). Germline assignment: CDR1 SGHNT and CDR2 YYREEE (reference sequence). The CDR3 is 16 amino acids. Here the CDR3 reads CASSLDDVGGYGELYF. CDR3 DNA sequence: TGTGCCAGCAGCTTGGACGACGTCGGGGGTTATGGGGAGCTGTACTTC.

This clonotype was detected a few times. The V call is TRBV21-1, the J call TRBJ2-7; TRBD1 was called by the table and not checked on the DNA. TRBV21-1 corresponds to a pseudogene. CDR3 length: 17 residues. CDR3 amino acids: CASSKMSVPGQGYEQYF. DNA of the CDR3: TGTGCCAGCAGCAAAATGAGCGTCCCGGGACAGGGCTACGAGCAGTACTTC.

Regarding this clonotype: A clone one base away is much larger, so this may be a read error. The chain has TRBV6-5 and TRBJ1-5; 10 nucleotides line up with TRBD1. CDR1 and CDR2 from the germline V gene are MNHEY and SVGAGI. This CDR3 region has 15 residues. The CDR3 coding sequence is TGTGCCAGCAGACAGACAGGGGGCGGCAATCAGCCCCAGCAATTT. Protein: CASRQTGGGNQPQQF.

Concerning this clonotype itself: A read error may be the cause here, since a much bigger clone is one base away. The chain recombines TRBV4-3 with TRBJ2-3; the match to TRBD1 covers 8 bases. Germline CDR1 is LGHNA and CDR2 is YSLEER. This CDR3 is built from 15 residues. The CDR3 bases are TGCGCCAGCTGCCACAAGGCAGGGGGCCCAGATACGCAGTATTTT. The encoded protein is CASCHKAGGPDTQYF.

The J gene is TRBJ2-4, the V gene TRBV11-2; 11 bases map to TRBD2. Germline V gene sequence: CDR1 SGHAT, CDR2 FQNNGV. The V segment lost 2 bases and the J segment 3 bases; nucleotides outside the gene matches: 12. The CDR3 has 19 residues. The CDR3 sequence: CASSLRVAGGLSDKNIQYF. The CDR3 DNA sequence: TGTGCCAGCAGCTTACGGGTAGCGGGAGGGCTGTCAGACAAAAACATTCAGTACTTC.